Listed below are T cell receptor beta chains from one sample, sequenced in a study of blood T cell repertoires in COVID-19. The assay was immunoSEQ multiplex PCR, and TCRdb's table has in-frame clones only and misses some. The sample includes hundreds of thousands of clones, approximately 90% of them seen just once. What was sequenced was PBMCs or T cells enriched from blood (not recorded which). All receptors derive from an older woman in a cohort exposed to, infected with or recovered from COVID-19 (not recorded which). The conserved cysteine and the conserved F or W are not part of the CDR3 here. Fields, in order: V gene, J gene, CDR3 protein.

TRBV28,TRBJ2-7,ASSSPDRGKYEQY
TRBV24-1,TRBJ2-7,ATSDTGGPEQY
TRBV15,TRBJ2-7,ATSRGGGTYEQY
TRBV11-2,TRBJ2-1,ASSSTRHRSGEQF
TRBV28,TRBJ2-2,ASRPPGGRVTGELF
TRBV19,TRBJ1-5,ASSIVTGTGHSNQPQH
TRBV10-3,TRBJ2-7,AISGTSGRTSEQY
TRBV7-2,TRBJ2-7,ASSFDRGSYEQY
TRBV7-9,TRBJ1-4,ASSTETGNEKLF
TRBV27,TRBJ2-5,ASSRETPQETQY
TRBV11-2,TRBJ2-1,ASSQGSSYNEQF
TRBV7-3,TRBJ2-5,ASSLKVGDRGGQETQY
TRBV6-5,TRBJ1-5,ASSYSSRGNQPQH
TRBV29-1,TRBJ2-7,SVSGTLESSSYEQY
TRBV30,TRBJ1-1,AWSVGAGGEAF
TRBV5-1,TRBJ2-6,ASSMSSGANVLT
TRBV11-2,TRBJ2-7,ASSTDGALREQY
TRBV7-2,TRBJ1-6,ASSLVADSPLH
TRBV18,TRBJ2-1,ASSRQGAYNEQF
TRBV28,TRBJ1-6,ASSFFSSSYNSPLH
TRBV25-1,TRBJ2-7,ASQGTAIYEQY
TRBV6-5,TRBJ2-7,ASSPRDRVSYEQY
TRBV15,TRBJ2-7,ATSRDRQAMSFYEQY
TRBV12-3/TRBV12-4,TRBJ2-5,ASSSSDTETQY
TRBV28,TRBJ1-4,ASRPPLGTGVNEKLF
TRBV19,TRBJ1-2,ASSIGGGIGDYT
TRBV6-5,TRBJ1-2,ASSYSGQDGYT
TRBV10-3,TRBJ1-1,AISHGTETEAF